This is a list of T cell receptor beta chains from one sample in a study of blood T cell repertoires in COVID-19. Only in-frame clones appear in the TCRdb table, and some are missing; sequencing was by immunoSEQ multiplex PCR. The sample has under 250,000 clones, roughly 83% seen once. What was sequenced was peripheral blood. The receptor set was obtained from a man older than 75 with acute or convalescent COVID-19. Each CDR3 is given without its conserved first and last residue. Only some rows state a clone size, as once, few, many or a class for expanded clones.

v_gene	abundance	j_gene	CDR3aa
TRBV7-9	-	TRBJ1-3	ASSPPTGGNTIY
TRBV28	-	TRBJ1-2	ASSSDGTGTYGYT
TRBV13	-	TRBJ2-3	ASSLSSTDTQY
TRBV4-1	few	TRBJ1-2	ASSQPGQGLYGYT
TRBV5-8	-	TRBJ1-4	ASSRDRGEKLF
TRBV9	-	TRBJ2-3	ASSFSGGDTQY
TRBV11-2	-	TRBJ1-1	ASSLRHTEAF
TRBV28	-	TRBJ1-2	ASSSGQSVRYT
TRBV5-1	-	TRBJ1-1	ASSPTELNTEAF
TRBV4-2	-	TRBJ1-1	ASSQEAGQKSEAF
TRBV2	-	TRBJ1-4	ASRERRTVATNEKLF